This T cell receptor beta chain was identified during a study of blood T cell repertoires in COVID-19. Study information: The origin of the acute and convalescent COVID-19 samples was the United States, Italy and Spain. T cells, B-cell-depleted T cells, or PBMCs provided the cDNA or gDNA that served as material.

Per the study methods: Reference gene primer amplification yielded estimated nucleated cell counts. Only in-frame clones appear in the TCRdb table, and some are missing; sequencing was by immunoSEQ multiplex PCR. The V and J calls and the clone size are those of that table, but D and trimming were determined from the DNA. The table shows 130,000 or so clones, with approximately 90% occurring only once. Sequenced material: peripheral blood. The source of this sequence is a man aged 50-60 years with active or convalescent COVID-19.

The CDR3 spells CASSQRLDRSGNGGQPQHF. The CDR3 DNA reads as TGCGCCAGCAGCCAACGCCTGGACAGGTCAGGGAATGGAGGTCAGCCCCAGCATTTT. The rearrangement joins TRBV4-1 to TRBJ1-5, with 7 positions matching TRBD1. The V gene end was trimmed by 2 bases and the J gene end by 6 bases; junction bases not matched to a gene: 19. Per the germline V gene, CDR1 is MGHRA and CDR2 is YSYEKL. CDR3 size: 19 residues.